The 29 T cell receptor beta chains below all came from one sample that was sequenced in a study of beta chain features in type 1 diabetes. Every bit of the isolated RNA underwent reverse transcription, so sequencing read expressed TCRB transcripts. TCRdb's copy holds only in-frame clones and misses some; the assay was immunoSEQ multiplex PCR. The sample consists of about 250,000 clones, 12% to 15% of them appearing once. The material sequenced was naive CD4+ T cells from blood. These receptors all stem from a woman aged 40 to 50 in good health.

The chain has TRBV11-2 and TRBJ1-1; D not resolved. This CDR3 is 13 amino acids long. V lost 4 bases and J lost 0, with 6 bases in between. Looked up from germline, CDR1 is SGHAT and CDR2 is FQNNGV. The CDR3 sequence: CASSSQLNTEAFF. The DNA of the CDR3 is TGTGCCAGCAGCTCTCAGTTGAACACTGAAGCTTTCTTT.

CDR3 in DNA: TGTGCCAGCAGCTGGACAGTTATGAACACTGAAGCTTTCTTT. Protein: CASSWTVMNTEAFF. The rearrangement links TRBV5-6 to TRBJ1-1; tentative D call: TRBD1 (6 bases). Germline V gene data show CDR1 as SGHDT and CDR2 as YYEEEE. CDR3 length: 14 amino acids. V was clipped by 3 bases and J by 0 bases, with 9 bases between them.

CDR3 sequence (DNA): TGCAGCGCTAGAACTGGGGAGACCCAGTACTTC. Protein: CSARTGETQYF. The genes are TRBV29-1 and TRBJ2-5, with D uncertain. Trimming removed 7 bases from V and 5 bases from J, with 11 bases in between. This CDR3 contains 11 residues. Germline CDR1 and CDR2: SQVTM and ANQGSEA.

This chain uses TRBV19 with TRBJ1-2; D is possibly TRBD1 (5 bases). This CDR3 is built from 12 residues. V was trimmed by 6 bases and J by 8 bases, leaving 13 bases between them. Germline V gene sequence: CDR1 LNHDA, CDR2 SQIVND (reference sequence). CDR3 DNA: TGTGCCAGTAGGACAGACAGAACCGGCTACACCTTC. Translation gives CASRTDRTGYTF. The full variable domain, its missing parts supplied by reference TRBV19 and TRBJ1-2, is DGGITQSPKYLFRKEGQNVTLSCEQNLNHDAMYWYRQDPGQGLRLIYYSQIVNDFQKGDIAEGYSVSREKKESFPLTVTSAQKNPTAFYLCASRTDRTGYTFGSGTRLTVV.

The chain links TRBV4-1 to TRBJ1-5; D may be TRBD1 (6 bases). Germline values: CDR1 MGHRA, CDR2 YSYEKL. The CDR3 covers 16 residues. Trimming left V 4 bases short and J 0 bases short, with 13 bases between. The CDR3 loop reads CASSLGQLLSNQPQHF. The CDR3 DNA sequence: TGCGCCAGCAGCCTCGGACAGCTCCTTAGCAATCAGCCCCAGCATTTT.

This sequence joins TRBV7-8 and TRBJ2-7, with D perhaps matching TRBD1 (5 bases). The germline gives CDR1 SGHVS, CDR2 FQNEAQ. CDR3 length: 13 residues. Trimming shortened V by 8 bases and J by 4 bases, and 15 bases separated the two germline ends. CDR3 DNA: TGTGCCAGCGGGGCAGGCCCCTTATACGAGCAGTACTTC. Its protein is CASGAGPLYEQYF.

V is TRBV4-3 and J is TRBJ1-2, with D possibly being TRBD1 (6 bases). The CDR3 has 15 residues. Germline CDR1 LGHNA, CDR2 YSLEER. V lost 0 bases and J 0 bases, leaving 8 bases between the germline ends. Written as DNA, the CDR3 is TGCGCCAGCAGCCAAGATGAGGGGGCTAACTATGGCTACACCTTC. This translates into CASSQDEGANYGYTF.

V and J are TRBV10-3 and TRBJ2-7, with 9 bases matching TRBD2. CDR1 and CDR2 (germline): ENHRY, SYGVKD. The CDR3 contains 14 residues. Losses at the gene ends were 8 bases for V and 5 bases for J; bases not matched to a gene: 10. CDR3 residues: CAIGAGGLRDEQYF. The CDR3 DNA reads TGTGCCATCGGGGCGGGGGGGCTGCGGGACGAGCAGTACTTC.

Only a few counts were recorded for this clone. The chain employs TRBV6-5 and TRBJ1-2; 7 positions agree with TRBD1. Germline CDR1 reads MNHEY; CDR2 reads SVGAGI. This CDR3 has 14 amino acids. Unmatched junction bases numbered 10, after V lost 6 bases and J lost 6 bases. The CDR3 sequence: CASRTPGGKNGYTF. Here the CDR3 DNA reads TGTGCCAGCAGGACCCCAGGGGGGAAGAATGGCTACACCTTC.

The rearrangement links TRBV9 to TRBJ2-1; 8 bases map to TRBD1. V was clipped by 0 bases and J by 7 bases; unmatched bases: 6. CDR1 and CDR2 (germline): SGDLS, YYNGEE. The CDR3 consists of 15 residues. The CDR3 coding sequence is TGTGCCAGCAGCGTAGGGACAGGGCGTCATAATGAGCAGTTCTTC. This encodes CASSVGTGRHNEQFF.

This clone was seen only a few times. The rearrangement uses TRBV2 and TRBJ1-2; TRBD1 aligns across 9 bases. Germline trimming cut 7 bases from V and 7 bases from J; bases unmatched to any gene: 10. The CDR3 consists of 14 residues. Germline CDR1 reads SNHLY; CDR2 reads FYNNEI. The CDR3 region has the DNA TGTGCCAGCAAAATCACAGGGGGCTCAGGTGGCTACACCTTC. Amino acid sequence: CASKITGGSGGYTF.

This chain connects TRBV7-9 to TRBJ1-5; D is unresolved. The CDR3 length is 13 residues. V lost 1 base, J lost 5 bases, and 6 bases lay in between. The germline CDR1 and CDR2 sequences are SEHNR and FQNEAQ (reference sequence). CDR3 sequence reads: CASSLGQYQPQHF. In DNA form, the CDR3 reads TGTGCCAGCAGCTTAGGGCAGTATCAGCCCCAGCATTTT.

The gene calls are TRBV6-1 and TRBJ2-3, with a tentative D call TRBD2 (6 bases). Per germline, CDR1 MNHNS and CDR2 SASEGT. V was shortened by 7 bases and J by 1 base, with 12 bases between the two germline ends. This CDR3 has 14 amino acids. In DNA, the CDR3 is TGTGCCAGCACGTCCGGGACTGGCACAGATACGCAGTATTTT. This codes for CASTSGTGTDTQYF.

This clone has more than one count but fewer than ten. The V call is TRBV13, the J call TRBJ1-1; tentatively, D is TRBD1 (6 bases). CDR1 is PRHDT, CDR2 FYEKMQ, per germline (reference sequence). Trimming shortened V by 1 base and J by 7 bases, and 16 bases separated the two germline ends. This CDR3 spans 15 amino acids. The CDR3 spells CASSLALQGRVEAFF. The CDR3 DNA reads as TGTGCCAGCAGCTTAGCCCTCCAGGGGCGGGTTGAAGCTTTCTTT.

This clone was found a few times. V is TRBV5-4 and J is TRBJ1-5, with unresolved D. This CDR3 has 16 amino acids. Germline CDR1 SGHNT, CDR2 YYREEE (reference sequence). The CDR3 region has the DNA TGTGTCAGGTATGTATACGGGGAGGGTATCAATCAGCCCCAGCATTTT. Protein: CVRYVYGEGINQPQHF.

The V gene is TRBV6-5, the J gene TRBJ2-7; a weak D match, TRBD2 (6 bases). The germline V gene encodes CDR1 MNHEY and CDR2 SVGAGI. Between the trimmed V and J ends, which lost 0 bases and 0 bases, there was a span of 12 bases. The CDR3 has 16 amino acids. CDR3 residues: CASSYSGGASSYEQYF. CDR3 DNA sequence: TGTGCCAGCAGTTACTCAGGCGGGGCGAGCTCCTACGAGCAGTACTTC.

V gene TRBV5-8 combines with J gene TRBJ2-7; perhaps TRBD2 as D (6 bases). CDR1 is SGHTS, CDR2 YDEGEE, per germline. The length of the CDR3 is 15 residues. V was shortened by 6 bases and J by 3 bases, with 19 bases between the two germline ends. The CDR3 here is CASIQRGATFYEQYF. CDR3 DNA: TGTGCCAGCATTCAACGCGGGGCAACCTTCTACGAGCAGTACTTC.

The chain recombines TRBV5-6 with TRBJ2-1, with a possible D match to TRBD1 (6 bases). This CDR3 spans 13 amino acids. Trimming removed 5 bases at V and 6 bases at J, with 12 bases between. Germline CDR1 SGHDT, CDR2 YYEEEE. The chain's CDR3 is CASRPQGINEQFF. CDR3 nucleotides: TGTGCCAGCAGGCCTCAGGGGATCAATGAGCAGTTCTTC.

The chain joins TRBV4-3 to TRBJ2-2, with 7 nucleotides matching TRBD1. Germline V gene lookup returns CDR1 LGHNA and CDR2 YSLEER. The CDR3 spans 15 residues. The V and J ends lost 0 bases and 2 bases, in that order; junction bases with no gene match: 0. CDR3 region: CASSQEGGNTGELFF. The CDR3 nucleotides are TGCGCCAGCAGCCAAGAAGGGGGCAACACCGGGGAGCTGTTTTTT.

CDR3 DNA: TGCGCCAGCAGTCCTTACGGGACAGGGGACACCGGGGAGCTGTTTTTT. It yields the protein CASSPYGTGDTGELFF. The chain has TRBV4-1 and TRBJ2-2; 10 positions agree with TRBD1. The CDR3 loop spans 16 amino acids. Germline-derived CDR1 and CDR2 are MGHRA and YSYEKL. Losses at the gene ends were 6 bases for V and 3 bases for J; bases not matched to a gene: 7.

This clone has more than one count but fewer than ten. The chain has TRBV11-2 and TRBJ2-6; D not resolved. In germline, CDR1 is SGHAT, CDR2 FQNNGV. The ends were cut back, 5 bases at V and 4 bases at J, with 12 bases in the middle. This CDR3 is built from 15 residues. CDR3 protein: CASSPQLLGANVLTF. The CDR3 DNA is TGTGCCAGCAGCCCCCAGTTGTTGGGGGCCAACGTCCTGACTTTC.

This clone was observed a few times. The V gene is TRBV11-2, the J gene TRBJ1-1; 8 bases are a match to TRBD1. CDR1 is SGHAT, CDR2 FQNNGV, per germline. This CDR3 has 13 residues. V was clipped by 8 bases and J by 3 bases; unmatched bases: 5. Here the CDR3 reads CASGADRDTEAFF. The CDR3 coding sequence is TGTGCCAGCGGGGCGGACAGGGACACTGAAGCTTTCTTT.

This CDR3 reads CAISESNRGPYGYTF. The CDR3 region has the DNA TGTGCCATCAGTGAGTCGAACAGGGGGCCCTATGGCTACACCTTC. The V and J genes are TRBV10-3 and TRBJ1-2, with 9 bases fitting TRBD1. Unmatched junction bases numbered 3, after V lost 0 bases and J lost 4 bases. The germline V gene has CDR1 ENHRY and CDR2 SYGVKD. The CDR3 totals 15 residues.

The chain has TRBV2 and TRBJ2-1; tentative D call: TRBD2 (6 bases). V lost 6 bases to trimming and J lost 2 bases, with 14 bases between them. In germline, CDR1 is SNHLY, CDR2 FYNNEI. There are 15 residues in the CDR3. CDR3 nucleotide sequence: TGTGCCAGCAGCGAAAGGCGGGGAACCTACAATGAGCAGTTCTTC. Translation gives CASSERRGTYNEQFF.

CDR3 region: CASSLEGRGANVLTF. The DNA of the CDR3 is TGCGCCAGCAGCTTGGAGGGGCGAGGGGCCAACGTCCTGACTTTC. The chain is built from TRBV5-1 and TRBJ2-6; possible D gene TRBD1, 5 bases. Germline lookup yields CDR1 SGHRS and CDR2 YFSETQ. The V gene lost 0 bases and the J gene lost 4 bases, with 8 bases spanning the gap. CDR3 length equals 15 residues.

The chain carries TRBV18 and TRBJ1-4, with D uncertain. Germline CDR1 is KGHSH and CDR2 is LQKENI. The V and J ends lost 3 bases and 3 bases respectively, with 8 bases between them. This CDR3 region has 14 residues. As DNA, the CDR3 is TGTGCCAGCTCACCTTTCCCTTCTAATGAAAAACTGTTTTTT. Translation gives CASSPFPSNEKLFF.

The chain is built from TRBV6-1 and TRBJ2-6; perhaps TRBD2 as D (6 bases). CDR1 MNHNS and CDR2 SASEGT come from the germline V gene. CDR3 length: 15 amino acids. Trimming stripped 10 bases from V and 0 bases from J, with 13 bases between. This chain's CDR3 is CATLAGYSGANVLTF. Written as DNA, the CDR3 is TGTGCCACCCTCGCGGGGTACTCTGGGGCCAACGTCCTGACTTTC.

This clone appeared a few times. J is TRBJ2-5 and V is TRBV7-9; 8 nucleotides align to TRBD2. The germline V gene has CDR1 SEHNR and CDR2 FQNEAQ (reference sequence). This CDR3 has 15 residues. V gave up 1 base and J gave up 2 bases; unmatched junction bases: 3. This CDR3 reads CASSLELAVQETQYF. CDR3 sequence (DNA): TGTGCCAGCAGCTTAGAACTAGCGGTTCAAGAGACCCAGTACTTC.

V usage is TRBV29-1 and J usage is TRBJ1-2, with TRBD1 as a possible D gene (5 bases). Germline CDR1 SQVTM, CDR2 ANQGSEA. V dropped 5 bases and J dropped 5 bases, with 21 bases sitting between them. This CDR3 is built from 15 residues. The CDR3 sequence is CSVPRRGGASYGYTF. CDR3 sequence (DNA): TGCAGCGTTCCACGTAGAGGAGGGGCCAGTTATGGCTACACCTTC. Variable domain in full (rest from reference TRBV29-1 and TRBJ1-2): SAVISQKPSRDICQRGTSLTIQCQVDSQVTMMFWYRQQPGQSLTLIATANQGSEATYESGFVIDKFPISRPNLTFSTLTVSNMSPEDSSIYLCSVPRRGGASYGYTFGSGTRLTVV.